The entry below gives a single T cell receptor (beta chain) sequence along with its context. Germline V gene data show CDR1 as KGHSH and CDR2 as LQKENI. Trimming stripped 2 bases from V and 6 bases from J, with 4 bases between. The CDR3 is made up of 11 amino acids. Libraries were prepared by immunoSEQ multiplex PCR; TCRdb keeps only in-frame clonotypes and omits some of them. This repertoire shows about 17,000 clones, 75% to 85% found once; its top ten account for roughly 20%. The data were obtained in a study of lymphopenia after photon versus proton radiotherapy. This specimen consisted of peripheral blood, obtained from a patient treated with proton-based radiotherapy. The rearrangement uses TRBV18 and TRBJ1-1; no clear D gene. The origin of this receptor is a man aged 65-85 years with pancreatic cancer. CDR3 coding DNA: TGTGCCAGCTCACCAGGTTCTGAAGCTTTCTTT. It codes for CASSPGSEAFF.